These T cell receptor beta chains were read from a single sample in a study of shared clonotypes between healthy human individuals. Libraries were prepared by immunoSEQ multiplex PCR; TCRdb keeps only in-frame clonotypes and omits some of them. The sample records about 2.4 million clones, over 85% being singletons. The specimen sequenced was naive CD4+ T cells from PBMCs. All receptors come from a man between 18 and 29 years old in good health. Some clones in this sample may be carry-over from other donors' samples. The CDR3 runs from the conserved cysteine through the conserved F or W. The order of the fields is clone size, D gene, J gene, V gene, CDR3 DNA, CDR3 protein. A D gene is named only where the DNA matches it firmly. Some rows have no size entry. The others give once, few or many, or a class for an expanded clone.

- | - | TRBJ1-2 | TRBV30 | TGTGCCTGGAGGGATTATGGCTACACCTTC | CAWRDYGYTF
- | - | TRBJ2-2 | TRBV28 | TGTGCCAGCACCGAAACCGGGAAATTCACCGGGGAGCTGTTTTTT | CASTETGKFTGELFF
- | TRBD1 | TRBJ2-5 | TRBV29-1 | TGCAGCCTTTTCCCCGGGACAGCTCAAGAGACCCAGTACTTC | CSLFPGTAQETQYF
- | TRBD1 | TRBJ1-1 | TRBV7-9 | TGTGCCAGCAGCTTACGACGGACAGGGGAGGACACTGAAGCTTTCTTT | CASSLRRTGEDTEAFF
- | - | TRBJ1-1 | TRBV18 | TGTGCCAGCTCACCGGGGAAAGGCGCTGAAGCTTTCTTT | CASSPGKGAEAFF
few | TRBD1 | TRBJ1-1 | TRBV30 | TGTGCCTGGAGTGCCGGACAGGGGAGCACTGAAGCTTTCTTT | CAWSAGQGSTEAFF
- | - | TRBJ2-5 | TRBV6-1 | TGTGCCAGCTCCGTCGCGGGACCCTGGGGAGAGACCCAGTACTTC | CASSVAGPWGETQYF
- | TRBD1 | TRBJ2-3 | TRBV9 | TGTGCCAGCGGGACGGGACAGGCGGCCGATACGCAGTATTTT | CASGTGQAADTQYF
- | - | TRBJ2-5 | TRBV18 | TGTGCCAGCTCACCAGGGTTCCAAGAGACCCAGTACTTC | CASSPGFQETQYF
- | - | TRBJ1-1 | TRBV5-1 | TGCGCCAGCAGCTTGGGGACACAGAACACTGAAGCTTTCTTT | CASSLGTQNTEAFF
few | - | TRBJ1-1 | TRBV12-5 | TGTGCTAGTGGTTTGGACACTGAAGCTTTCTTT | CASGLDTEAFF
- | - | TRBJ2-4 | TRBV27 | TGTGCCCCCGGTGGACTAGCCAAAAACATTCAGTACTTC | CAPGGLAKNIQYF
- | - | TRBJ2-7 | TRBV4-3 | TGCGCCAGCAGCCAAAGAATCTCCTGGCAGGAAACCTACGAGCAGTACTTC | CASSQRISWQETYEQYF
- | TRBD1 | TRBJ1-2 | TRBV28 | TGTGCCAGCCGACTACCACTCGGACAGGGTGGGATCGATGGCTACACCTTC | CASRLPLGQGGIDGYTF
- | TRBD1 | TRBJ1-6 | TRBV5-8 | TGTGCCAGCAGCTTGAGACAGGGGGGTTCACCCCTCCACTTT | CASSLRQGGSPLHF
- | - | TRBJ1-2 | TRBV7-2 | TGTGCCAGCAGCTACAACAGCCCCCTTTCCTATGGCTACACCTTC | CASSYNSPLSYGYTF
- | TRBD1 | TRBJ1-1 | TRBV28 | TGTGCCAGCAGTTTCAGTGACAGGGTAGGAGCTTTCTTT | CASSFSDRVGAFF
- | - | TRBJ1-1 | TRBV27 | TGTGCCAGCAGTGGAGGGGCCTACATGAACACTGAAGCTTTCTTT | CASSGGAYMNTEAFF
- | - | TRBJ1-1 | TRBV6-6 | TGTGCCAGCAGTTACTCAATGGAGGGATGGACTGAAGCTTTCTTT | CASSYSMEGWTEAFF
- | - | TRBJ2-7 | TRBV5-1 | TGCGCCAGCAGCGCGAGCTCCTACGAGCAGTACTTC | CASSASSYEQYF
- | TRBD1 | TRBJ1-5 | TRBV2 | TGTGCCAGCAGTGACTCACAGGGGCGCTCCGGGGGTCAGCCCCAGCATTTT | CASSDSQGRSGGQPQHF
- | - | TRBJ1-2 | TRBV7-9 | TGTGCCAGCAGCTTAGGGGCACCTAACTATGGCTACACCTTC | CASSLGAPNYGYTF
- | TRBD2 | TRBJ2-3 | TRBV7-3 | TGTGCCAGCAGCTTTGGGACTAGCGGGAGTCCTGGGGCAGATACGCAGTATTTT | CASSFGTSGSPGADTQYF
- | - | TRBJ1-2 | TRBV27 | TGTGCCAGCAGTTTACACGCGTCAGGGGAGTATGGCTACACCTTC | CASSLHASGEYGYTF
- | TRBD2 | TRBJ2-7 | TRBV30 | TGTGCCTGGAGTGTACCTCCGGCGGGAGAGCGGCAGTACTTC | CAWSVPPAGERQYF
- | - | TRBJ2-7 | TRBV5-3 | TGTGCCAGAACCGTCCGGGTCAATTACGAGCAGTACTTC | CARTVRVNYEQYF
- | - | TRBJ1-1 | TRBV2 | TGTGCCAGCAGTGAAATCCCTAGGGGGGACCCTGAAGCTTTCTTT | CASSEIPRGDPEAFF
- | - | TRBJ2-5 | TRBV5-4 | TGTGCCAGCACCCACGAGGAGACCCAGTACTTC | CASTHEETQYF
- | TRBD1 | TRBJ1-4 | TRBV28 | TGTGCCAGCAGTTCAGGGGGGGCGGGAACAACTAATGAAAAACTGTTTTTT | CASSSGGAGTTNEKLFF
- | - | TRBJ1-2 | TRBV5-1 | TGCGCCAGCAGCTTGGGACTACAGGAATCTCTTGGCTACACCTTC | CASSLGLQESLGYTF
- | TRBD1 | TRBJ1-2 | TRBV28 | TGTGCCAGCACGTGGACAGGGATGAGCGGCTACACCTTC | CASTWTGMSGYTF
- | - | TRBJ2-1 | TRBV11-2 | TGTGCCAGCAACCGGGACTCCTACCTGAATGAGCAGTTCTTC | CASNRDSYLNEQFF
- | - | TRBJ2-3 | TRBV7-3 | TGTGCCAGCAGCTTCGACGGACGTAGCACAGATACGCAGTATTTT | CASSFDGRSTDTQYF
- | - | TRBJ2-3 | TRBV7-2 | TGTGCCAGCAGCCCAGTGGCCTTGGGGGTAGATACGCAGTATTTT | CASSPVALGVDTQYF
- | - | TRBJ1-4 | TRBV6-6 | TGTGCCAGCAGGACTCGGCAGAACAATGAAAAACTGTTTTTT | CASRTRQNNEKLFF
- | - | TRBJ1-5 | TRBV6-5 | TGTGCCAGCAAGGACAATAGCAATCAGCCCCAGCATTTT | CASKDNSNQPQHF
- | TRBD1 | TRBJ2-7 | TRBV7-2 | TGTGCCAGCAGCCGGGACAGGGGATTCTACGAGCAGTACTTC | CASSRDRGFYEQYF
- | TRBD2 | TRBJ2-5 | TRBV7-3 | TGTGCCAGCAGCTTGGGACTAGCGGAGCAAGAGACCCAGTACTTC | CASSLGLAEQETQYF
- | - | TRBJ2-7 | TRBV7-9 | TGTGCCAGCAGCCCGAGGGCCCCACTTAAAGACGAGCAGTACTTC | CASSPRAPLKDEQYF
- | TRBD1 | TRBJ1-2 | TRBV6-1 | TGTGCCAGCACACTGGCCGGGACAGCAAGTGGCTACACCTTC | CASTLAGTASGYTF
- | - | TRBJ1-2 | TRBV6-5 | TGTGCCAGCAGTTACCTGGGGGATCTTGGTGGGTACACCTTC | CASSYLGDLGGYTF
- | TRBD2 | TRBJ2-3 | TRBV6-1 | TGTGCCAGCAGTGAAACTAGCGGGAGCGGGGATACGCAGTATTTT | CASSETSGSGDTQYF
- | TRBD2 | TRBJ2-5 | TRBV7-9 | TGTGCCAGCAGCTTAGGCTTAGCGGGCGAAGAGACCCAGTACTTC | CASSLGLAGEETQYF
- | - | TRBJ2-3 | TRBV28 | TGTGCCAGCAGATCCCGGGGGCGGGAGATACCAGATACGCAGTATTTT | CASRSRGREIPDTQYF
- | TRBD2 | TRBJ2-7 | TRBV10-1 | TGCGCCAGCAGTGAGTTTTGGGGGCGGGAGGGCTGCGGAAGCTCCTACGAGCAGTACTTC | CASSEFWGREGCGSSYEQYF
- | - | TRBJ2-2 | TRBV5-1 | TGCGCCAGCAGGATTGACAGTGCGAACACCGGGGAGCTGTTTTTT | CASRIDSANTGELFF
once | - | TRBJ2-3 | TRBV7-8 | TGTGCCAGCAGCTCCCCCCTGGAGGCACTAGCGCAGTATTTT | CASSSPLEALAQYF
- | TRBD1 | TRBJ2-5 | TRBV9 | TGTGCCAGCAGCTCTACGGGACAGCCAGAGACCCAGTACTTC | CASSSTGQPETQYF
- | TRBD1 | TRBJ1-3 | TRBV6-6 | TGTGCCAGCAGTTTTACTCAGGGGGCATCTGGAAACACCATATATTTT | CASSFTQGASGNTIYF
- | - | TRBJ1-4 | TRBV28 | TGTGCCAGCAGTTTAGTTGAGACAAATGAAAAACTGTTTTTT | CASSLVETNEKLFF
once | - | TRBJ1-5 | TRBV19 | TGTGCCAGTAGTATAACGGGGGCCGGAGGTCAGCCCCAGCATTTT | CASSITGAGGQPQHF
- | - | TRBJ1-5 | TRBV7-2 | TGTGCCAGCAGCTTAGCGATCCGGGGAGGAGGGCAGCCCCAGCATTTT | CASSLAIRGGGQPQHF
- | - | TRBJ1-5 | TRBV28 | TGTGCCAGCAGTTTATGGGGTTTGGGCAATCAGCCCCAGCATTTT | CASSLWGLGNQPQHF
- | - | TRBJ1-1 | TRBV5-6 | TGTGCCAGCAGCCCTACGATCAGGGGTTATACTGAAGCTTTCTTT | CASSPTIRGYTEAFF
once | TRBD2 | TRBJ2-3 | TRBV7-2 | TGTGCCAGCAGCTTTAGACTAGCGGGAGGAACAGATACGCAGTATTTT | CASSFRLAGGTDTQYF